These 2 T cell receptor beta chains were sequenced from one sample in a study of OX40 agonist ivuxolimab in advanced cancers. The table came from immunoSEQ multiplex PCR; TCRdb's copy has only in-frame clones and leaves some out. Here the sample spans 40,000 to 55,000 clones, about 93% being singletons. The sample consisted of CD4+ or CD8+ T cells sorted from blood, taken in a trial of the OX40 agonist ivuxolimab. These TCRs come from an adult with an advanced solid tumor such as melanoma, head and neck, liver or kidney cancer.

CDR3 protein: CASTSISRQGREQYF. The CDR3 nucleotides read TGTGCCAGCACCTCTATTTCCCGGCAGGGGCGCGAGCAGTACTTC. The gene calls are TRBV11-2 and TRBJ2-7; D is possibly TRBD1 (6 bases). The V gene's germline CDR1 is SGHAT and CDR2 FQNNGV. The CDR3 spans 15 residues. Between the trimmed V and J ends, which lost 7 bases and 6 bases, there was a span of 22 bases.

This chain connects TRBV13 to TRBJ2-1; 7 bases match TRBD1. Germline CDR1 reads PRHDT; CDR2 reads FYEKMQ (reference sequence). V lost 5 bases to trimming and J lost 9 bases; unmatched junction nucleotides: 13. The CDR3 has 15 amino acids. CDR3 nucleotides: TGTGCCAGCAGCCCCGACAGGGCCCCGTACGTTGAGCAGTTCTTC. Translating gives CASSPDRAPYVEQFF.